The source of this T cell receptor (beta chain) is a study of OX40 agonist ivuxolimab in advanced cancers. The junction had 16 bases not matched to a gene; V was cut back by 3 bases and J by 11 bases. The germline CDR1 and CDR2 sequences are SEHNR and FQNEAQ (reference sequence). CDR3 length: 16 residues. Sequencing was performed with immunoSEQ multiplex PCR; in TCRdb, only in-frame clones are kept and a portion is missing. The sample shows some 25,000 clones, about four fifths of them seen only once. Comment on this clone: Antigen: not known.

General study results and limits: Dosing at 0.1 to 3.0 mg/kg was accompanied by clonal expansion of CD4+ and CD8+ blood T cells by week 6.

This TCR came from an adult with an advanced solid tumor such as melanoma, head and neck, liver or kidney cancer. The sample in question was CD4+ or CD8+ T cells sorted from blood, obtained in a trial of the OX40 agonist ivuxolimab. The chain employs TRBV7-9 and TRBJ2-1, with 7 bases fitting TRBD2. CDR3 region: CASSLAEAGQQFKQFF. The DNA of the CDR3 is TGTGCCAGCAGCTTGGCGGAAGCGGGGCAACAGTTCAAGCAGTTCTTC.